The entry below describes one TCR beta chain. This sample is part of a study of blood T cell repertoires in COVID-19. Study background: Sample material is recorded as cDNA or gDNA derived from T cells, B-cell-depleted T cells, or PBMCs.

As handled by the study authors: From reference gene primer amplification, estimates of nucleated cell counts were derived. Some clones are missing from TCRdb's copy, which holds only in-frame ones; the method was immunoSEQ multiplex PCR. V, J and clone size derive from that table, while D and trimming were established from the DNA sequence. The sample contains more than 90,000 clones, roughly 80% of which appear only once. This TCR was recovered from a man aged 50 or older with acute or convalescent COVID-19. The sequencing sample was made of peripheral blood.

This CDR3 reads CASSPLLYGTGQSEQYF. In DNA, the CDR3 is TGTGCCAGCTCACCACTCCTTTATGGGACAGGGCAAAGCGAGCAGTACTTC. The chain links TRBV18 to TRBJ2-7; 9 bases fit TRBD1. V shed 1 base and J 6 bases; nucleotides not matched to a gene: 13. This CDR3 is built from 17 residues. Per the germline V gene, CDR1 is KGHSH and CDR2 is LQKENI.